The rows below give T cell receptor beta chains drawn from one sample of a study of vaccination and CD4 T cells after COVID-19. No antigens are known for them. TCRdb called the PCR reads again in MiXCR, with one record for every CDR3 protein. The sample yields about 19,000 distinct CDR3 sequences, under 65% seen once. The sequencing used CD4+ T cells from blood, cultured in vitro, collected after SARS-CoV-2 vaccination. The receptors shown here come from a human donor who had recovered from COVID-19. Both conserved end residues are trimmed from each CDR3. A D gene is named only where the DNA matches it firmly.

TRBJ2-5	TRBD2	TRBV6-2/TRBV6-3	ASSRTRQETQY
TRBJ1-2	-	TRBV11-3	ASSLDQRGRGSPLGYT
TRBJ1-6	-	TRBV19	ASSSRRSGDYYNSPLH
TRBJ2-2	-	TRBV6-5	ASSYSNPGDTGELF
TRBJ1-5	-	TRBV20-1	SARDGGRQPQH
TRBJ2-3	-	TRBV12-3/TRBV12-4	ASSLGQPLTDTQY
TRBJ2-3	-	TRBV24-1	ATSDPGDSTDTQY
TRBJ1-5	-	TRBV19	ASSMWGGSNQPQH
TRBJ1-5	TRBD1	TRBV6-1	ATNTGVNQPQH
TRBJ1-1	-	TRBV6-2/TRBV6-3	ASSYAPGDLNTEAF
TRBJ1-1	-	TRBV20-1	SARARQATYEAF
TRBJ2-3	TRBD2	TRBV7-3	ASSLTPTTSGSSYMQY
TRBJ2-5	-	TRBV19	ASSATTGTLETQY
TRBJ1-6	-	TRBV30	AWSLLGPVNSPLH
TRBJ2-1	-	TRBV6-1	ATLPQVYNEQF
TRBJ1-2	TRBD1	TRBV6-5	ASSYRTGGYGYT
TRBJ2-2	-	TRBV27	ASGVRTGELF
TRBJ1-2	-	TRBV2	ASWGAGDSVWGYT
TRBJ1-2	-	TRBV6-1	ASRHLTGGYGYT
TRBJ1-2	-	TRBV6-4	ASRGPVNGYT
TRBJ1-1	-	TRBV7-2	ASSQPGPMNTEAF
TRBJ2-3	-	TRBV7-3	ASSLLRGADTQY
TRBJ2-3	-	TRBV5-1	ASSLQVSTDTQY
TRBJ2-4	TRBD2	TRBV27	ASSSRTSGGAKNIQY
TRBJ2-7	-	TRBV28	ASSFSRIEQY
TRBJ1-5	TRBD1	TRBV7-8	ASRFSTGDGPQH
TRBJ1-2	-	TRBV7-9	ASSLTVTGYGYT
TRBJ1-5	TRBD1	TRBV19	ASSEGEQGAANQPQH
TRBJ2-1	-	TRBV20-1	SATRTVYNEQF
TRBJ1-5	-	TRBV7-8	ASSLDGTLGQPQH
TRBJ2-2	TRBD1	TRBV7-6	ASSHRQGNTGELF
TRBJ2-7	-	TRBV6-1	ASRSQPTDRYEQY
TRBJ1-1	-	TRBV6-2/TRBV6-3	ASSYSNTEAF
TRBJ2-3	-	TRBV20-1	SASSMSWFSDTQY
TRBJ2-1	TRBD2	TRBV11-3	ASSGTGAGETYNEQF
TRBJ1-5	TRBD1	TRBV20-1	SARWTGGNQPQH
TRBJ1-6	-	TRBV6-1	ASSPGQLNNSPLH
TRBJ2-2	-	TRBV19	ASSISRNTGELF
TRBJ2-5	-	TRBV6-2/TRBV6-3	ASSKVETQY
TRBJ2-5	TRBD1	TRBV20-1	SAGQGPETQY
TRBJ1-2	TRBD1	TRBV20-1	SASPTGGVYGYT
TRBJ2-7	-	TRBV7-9	ASSWTWGYEQY
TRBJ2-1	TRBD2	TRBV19	ASSILAGGRNNEQF
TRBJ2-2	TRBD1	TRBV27	ASSQGAWDGELF
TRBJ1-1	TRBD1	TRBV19	ASSPLARDRNTEAF
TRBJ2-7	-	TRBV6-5	ASSYRNREYEQY
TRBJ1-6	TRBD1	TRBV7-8	ASSPRLGQGNSPLH
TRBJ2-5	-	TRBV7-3	ASSLGGAIGETQY
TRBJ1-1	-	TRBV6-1	ASSGQYTEAF
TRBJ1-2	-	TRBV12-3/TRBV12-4	ASSLLSPGGYT
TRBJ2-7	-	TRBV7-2	ASSINSYEQY
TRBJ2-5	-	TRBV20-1	SAALKETQY
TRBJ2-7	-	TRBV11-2	ASSLTVYEQY
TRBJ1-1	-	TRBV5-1	ASSLREMNTEAF
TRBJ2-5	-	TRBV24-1	ATSDSDGRETQY
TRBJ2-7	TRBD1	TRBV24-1	ATSDPGQGNHEQY